The 25 T cell receptor beta chains reported below all come from one sample, sequenced in a study of shared clonotypes between healthy human individuals. Measured with immunoSEQ multiplex PCR; TCRdb has only the in-frame clones, and not every one. The data hold approximately 2.5 million clones, with around 90% observed a single time. Specimen: naive CD4+ T cells sorted from blood. Subset noted: CD45RA+ positively selected. All receptors derive from a man younger than 30 in good health.

The table lists this clone with a count of one. V and J are TRBV10-3 and TRBJ2-1, with 9 bases lining up with TRBD1. Germline CDR1 ENHRY, CDR2 SYGVKD. V was pared by 6 bases and J by 2 bases, with 5 bases of the junction left unmatched. The CDR3 is made up of 15 amino acids. The CDR3 DNA is TGTGCCATCAGGGTAAACAGGGGGCCCTACAATGAGCAGTTCTTC. It is translated as CAIRVNRGPYNEQFF.

The rearrangement uses TRBV6-1 and TRBJ2-4, with 7 bases identical to TRBD1. This CDR3 contains 15 residues. The germline V gene encodes CDR1 MNHNS and CDR2 SASEGT. The J segment lost 5 bases and the V segment lost 4 bases, leaving 8 bases of the junction unmatched. Here the CDR3 DNA reads TGTGCCAGCAGTGGACAGGGAAAGAGTCAAAACATTCAGTACTTC. Translated, it gives CASSGQGKSQNIQYF.

This clone turned up a few times. The rearrangement uses TRBV6-5 and TRBJ1-6; 10 bases map to TRBD1. Germline assignment: CDR1 MNHEY and CDR2 SVGAGI. The CDR3 spans 15 residues. V lost 2 bases, J lost 8 bases, and 3 bases stayed unmatched. The chain's CDR3 is CASSYATGGHSPLHF. DNA for the CDR3: TGTGCCAGCAGTTACGCGACAGGGGGCCATTCACCCCTCCACTTT.

This chain joins TRBV27 and TRBJ2-1; D may be TRBD1 (7 bases). Germline lookup yields CDR1 MNHEY and CDR2 SMNVEV (reference sequence). The CDR3 has 14 amino acids. With 8 bases removed from V and 0 bases from J, the gap between germline ends came to 11 bases. CDR3 protein: CASAGTVSYNEQFF. CDR3 nucleotide sequence: TGTGCCAGCGCGGGGACAGTCTCCTACAATGAGCAGTTCTTC.

The rearrangement joins TRBV21-1 to TRBJ2-5; the D segment call TRBD2 is taken from the table without a DNA check. TRBV21-1 represents a pseudogene. The CDR3 spans 15 residues. CDR3 bases: TGTGCCAGCAATTTTAGCGGGGATGCTCAAGAGACCCAGTACTTC. It specifies CASNFSGDAQETQYF.

This chain links TRBV7-9 with TRBJ2-7, with 9 bases matching TRBD1. Germline CDR1 reads SEHNR; CDR2 reads FQNEAQ (reference sequence). V gave up 5 bases and J gave up 5 bases; unmatched junction bases: 4. This CDR3 is built from 13 residues. The CDR3 is CASSKQGAHEQYF. The DNA for the CDR3 is TGTGCCAGCAGCAAACAGGGGGCCCACGAGCAGTACTTC.

The V and J genes are TRBV7-2 and TRBJ1-5; D uncertain. The CDR3 extends over 14 amino acids. The germline V and J ends were trimmed by 2 bases and 3 bases, with 8 bases remaining between them. CDR1 and CDR2 (germline): SGHTA, FQGNSA. The CDR3, as DNA: TGTGCCAGCAGCTTAAGAGGGATCAATCAGCCCCAGCATTTT. It translates to CASSLRGINQPQHF.

The chain is built from TRBV5-6 and TRBJ2-1, with TRBD2 as a possible D gene (6 bases). V was pared by 4 bases and J by 0 bases, with 11 bases between. This CDR3 has 15 residues. Germline lookup yields CDR1 SGHDT and CDR2 YYEEEE. The CDR3 DNA is TGTGCCAGCAGCCCCCGGGGGAGCTCCTACAATGAGCAGTTCTTC. This sequence encodes CASSPRGSSYNEQFF.

This clone was found a few times. This chain uses TRBV2 with TRBJ1-3, with 8 bases aligning to TRBD1. The CDR3 covers 15 residues. V dropped 8 bases and J dropped 0; count of bases not matched to a gene: 6. The germline gives CDR1 SNHLY, CDR2 FYNNEI. The CDR3 DNA reads TGTGCCAGCCTTTTCGACAGGGGCTCTGGAAACACCATATATTTT. Translated: CASLFDRGSGNTIYF.

This rearrangement joins TRBV6-1 to TRBJ1-2; 9 bases match TRBD1. CDR3 size: 14 residues. CDR1 and CDR2 (germline): MNHNS, SASEGT. The V segment lost 4 bases and the J segment 5 bases; nucleotides outside the gene matches: 5. CDR3 sequence (DNA): TGTGCCAGCAGTGTGAGACAGGGGGATTATGGCTACACCTTC. Translating it yields CASSVRQGDYGYTF.

This chain connects TRBV6-5 to TRBJ2-6; 8 bases align to TRBD1. Germline assignment: CDR1 MNHEY and CDR2 SVGAGI. This CDR3 has 16 residues. The junction had 6 bases not matched to a gene; V was cut back by 4 bases and J by 4 bases. The DNA of the CDR3 is TGTGCCAGCAGTTGGACAGGGTCCACCGGGGCCAACGTCCTGACTTTC. It specifies CASSWTGSTGANVLTF.

The rearrangement joins TRBV18 to TRBJ2-4; 8 bases align to TRBD1. The length of the CDR3 is 15 residues. V lost 1 base to trimming and J lost 5 bases; unmatched junction nucleotides: 4. The germline V gene encodes CDR1 KGHSH and CDR2 LQKENI. The CDR3 bases are TGTGCCAGCTCACCACTGGACAGGGATCAAAACATTCAGTACTTC. Translating gives CASSPLDRDQNIQYF.

Worth noting for this clone: The same CDR3 also results from other DNA sequences found in this sample. V gene TRBV5-4 combines with J gene TRBJ2-5; 7 nucleotides align to TRBD1. The germline V gene has CDR1 SGHNT and CDR2 YYREEE (reference sequence). Trimming took 1 base from V and 5 from J; bases not matched to a gene: 5. The length of the CDR3 is 14 residues. The CDR3 bases are TGTGCCAGCAGCTTGTCAGGGGGTAGGGAGACCCAGTACTTC. Translation gives CASSLSGGRETQYF.

About this clone: Other DNA sequences in the sample encode the same CDR3. The chain's CDR3 is CASSYRYEQYF. The CDR3 DNA follows: TGTGCCAGCAGTTACCGGTACGAGCAGTACTTC. The V call is TRBV6-5, the J call TRBJ2-7; no clear D gene. The germline gives CDR1 MNHEY, CDR2 SVGAGI. This CDR3 has 11 amino acids. Trimming pared 2 bases from V and 4 bases from J, leaving 3 bases between.

The chain recombines TRBV30 with TRBJ2-1, with D possibly being TRBD2 (6 bases). V lost 4 bases and J 4 bases, leaving 17 bases between the germline ends. This CDR3 is 15 amino acids long. Germline V gene lookup returns CDR1 GTSNPN and CDR2 SVGIG (reference sequence). The CDR3 nucleotides read TGTGCCTGGATAGGAGGGACCCCCTCTTACAATGAGCAGTTCTTC. Its protein is CAWIGGTPSYNEQFF.

This rearrangement joins TRBV18 to TRBJ2-1; 11 nucleotides align to TRBD1. The CDR3 runs 15 residues. CDR1 and CDR2 (germline): KGHSH, LQKENI. V was clipped by 2 bases and J by 6 bases; unmatched bases: 3. The CDR3 loop is CASSPLGQGGNEQFF. CDR3 coding DNA: TGTGCCAGCTCACCATTGGGACAGGGGGGCAATGAGCAGTTCTTC.

The rearrangement links TRBV5-1 to TRBJ1-2, with 7 bases matching TRBD1. The CDR3 length is 14 residues. J lost 2 bases, V lost 3 bases, and 4 bases had no gene match. In germline, CDR1 is SGHRS, CDR2 YFSETQ. CDR3 coding DNA: TGCGCCAGCAGCTCCGGGGACAGAAACTATGGCTACACCTTC. Residues: CASSSGDRNYGYTF.

This chain uses TRBV30 with TRBJ1-2; possibly TRBD1 for D (5 bases). CDR3 length equals 15 residues. V gave up 2 bases and J gave up 1 base, with 14 bases separating them. Germline assignment: CDR1 GTSNPN and CDR2 SVGIG (reference sequence). The CDR3: CAWSHPAGVNYGYTF. In DNA, the CDR3 is TGTGCCTGGAGTCATCCAGCGGGGGTTAACTATGGCTACACCTTC.

This clone is a singleton in its sample. In the same sample, other DNA sequences code for this CDR3. DNA for the CDR3: TGTGCCAGCAGCGTTGGACAGGGTACCGGGGAGCTGTTTTTT. Translation: CASSVGQGTGELFF. The chain carries TRBV9 and TRBJ2-2; 8 bases match TRBD1. J was trimmed by 5 bases and V by 2 bases; bases with no gene match: 2. CDR3 length: 14 amino acids. The V gene's germline CDR1 is SGDLS and CDR2 YYNGEE.

Notes on this clone: This same CDR3 is encoded by further DNA sequences in the sample. The chain uses TRBV5-1 and TRBJ1-2; 7 nucleotides align to TRBD1. V trimming: 4 bases; J trimming: 5 bases; junction bases outside the gene matches: 8. This CDR3 region has 14 residues. Germline loops: CDR1 SGHRS, CDR2 YFSETQ. The CDR3 region is CASSPGTDPYGYTF. CDR3 DNA sequence: TGCGCCAGCAGCCCCGGGACAGACCCATATGGCTACACCTTC. The full variable domain, its missing parts supplied by reference TRBV5-1 and TRBJ1-2, is KAGVTQTPRYLIKTRGQQVTLSCSPISGHRSVSWYQQTPGQGLQFLFEYFSETQRNKGNFPGRFSGRQFSNSRSEMNVSTLELGDSALYLCASSPGTDPYGYTFGSGTRLTVV.

The chain uses TRBV28 and TRBJ2-6, with D unclear. Germline values: CDR1 MDHEN, CDR2 SYDVKM. Trimming left V 4 bases short and J 4 bases short, with 8 bases between. The CDR3 has 14 amino acids. CDR3 nucleotides: TGTGCCAGCAGTTCACCACTCGGGGCCAACGTCCTGACTTTC. It is translated as CASSSPLGANVLTF.

The rearrangement uses TRBV19 and TRBJ1-2, with 8 bases fitting TRBD1. The V and J ends lost 4 bases and 5 bases, in that order; junction bases with no gene match: 6. This CDR3 is 14 amino acids long. The germline V gene has CDR1 LNHDA and CDR2 SQIVND (reference sequence). DNA for the CDR3: TGTGCCAGTAGTAGGGGGACAGGAGAATATGGCTACACCTTC. Protein: CASSRGTGEYGYTF.

The chain has TRBV18 and TRBJ2-1; D is perhaps TRBD1 or TRBD2 (6 bases each). The length of the CDR3 is 16 residues. Germline assignment: CDR1 KGHSH and CDR2 LQKENI. V shed 3 bases and J shed 10 bases, with 22 bases lying between them. This CDR3 reads CASSPRGYAQGGEQFF. CDR3 nucleotide sequence: TGTGCCAGCTCACCCCGGGGGTATGCGCAAGGGGGGGAGCAGTTCTTC.

With respect to this clone: This CDR3 is also generated by other DNA sequences in the sample. The chain has TRBV18 and TRBJ1-1; D remains unclear. V lost 3 bases, J lost 1 base, and 9 bases lay in between. The CDR3 contains 14 residues. The germline CDR1 and CDR2 sequences are KGHSH and LQKENI. The DNA of the CDR3 is TGTGCCAGCTCACCGATCGACAAGAACACTGAAGCTTTCTTT. This sequence encodes CASSPIDKNTEAFF.

The chain has TRBV5-4 and TRBJ2-7; 12 nucleotides agree with TRBD2. Trimming removed 4 bases from V and 0 bases from J; junction bases left unmatched: 2. This CDR3 is 15 amino acids long. Germline V lookup: CDR1 SGHNT, CDR2 YYREEE (reference sequence). Here the CDR3 DNA reads TGTGCCAGCAGCCAACTAGCGGGAGGCTCCTACGAGCAGTACTTC. This sequence encodes CASSQLAGGSYEQYF.